This T cell receptor (beta chain) was recorded in a study of shared clonotypes between healthy human individuals. CDR1 KGHSH and CDR2 LQKENI come from the germline V gene. CDR3 length: 13 residues. The V and J ends lost 7 bases and 4 bases respectively, with 13 bases between them. Produced via immunoSEQ multiplex PCR; TCRdb's table is partial and in-frame only. Of approximately 530,000 clones in the sample, about 96% were seen once. This receptor was taken from a woman between 25 and 40 years old in good health. Specimen: naive CD4+ T cells sorted from blood. Stated subset: CD45RA+ positively selected. This sequence joins TRBV18 and TRBJ2-5; possible D gene TRBD2, 6 bases. CDR3 region: CASLTTGGETQYF. For the CDR3, the DNA is TGTGCCAGCTTAACCACCGGGGGAGAGACCCAGTACTTC.